A selection of T cell receptor beta chains follows, all from one sample in a study of blood T cell repertoires in COVID-19. This table comes from immunoSEQ multiplex PCR, and its TCRdb copy is limited to in-frame clones, with some not included. The sample has fewer than 180,000 clones, around 86% seen once. The specimen sequenced was peripheral blood. The receptors shown here come from a man aged 65 to 79 with acute or convalescent COVID-19. Both conserved end residues are part of each CDR3. A D gene is named only where the DNA matches it firmly. Clone size appears in some rows only: once, few, many, or a class for an expanded clone.

clone_size | j_call | d_call | v_call | cdr3_aa | cdr3_nt
. | TRBJ2-7 | TRBD1 | TRBV7-2 | CASSLFQGAPYEQYF | TGTGCCAGCAGCTTATTTCAGGGGGCTCCCTACGAGCAGTACTTC
. | TRBJ1-1 | TRBD1 | TRBV19 | CASSALLRQGPGHTEAFF | TGTGCCAGTAGTGCTTTGCTGCGACAGGGGCCTGGACACACTGAAGCTTTCTTT
. | TRBJ2-5 | TRBD1 | TRBV19 | CASSILGGGRETQYF | TGTGCCAGTAGTATCTTAGGGGGCGGGCGAGAGACCCAGTACTTC
. | TRBJ1-3 | TRBD1 | TRBV19 | CASSIARQGKTGNTIYF | TGTGCCAGTAGTATAGCCCGACAGGGAAAAACCGGAAACACCATATATTTT
. | TRBJ2-1 | TRBD2 | TRBV7-9 | CASSPSGAHNEQFF | TGTGCCAGCAGTCCTAGCGGGGCCCACAATGAGCAGTTCTTC
. | TRBJ1-5 | . | TRBV19 | CASSLYISPNQPQHF | TGTGCCAGTAGTTTATACATCAGTCCCAATCAGCCCCAGCATTTT
. | TRBJ2-3 | . | TRBV7-9 | CASSLPPGYTQYF | TGTGCCAGCAGCTTACCCCCCGGGTATACGCAGTATTTT
. | TRBJ1-5 | . | TRBV5-5 | CASSLDVWETSNQPQHF | TGTGCCAGCAGCTTGGATGTGTGGGAGACGAGCAATCAGCCCCAGCATTTT
. | TRBJ2-3 | . | TRBV15 | CATSRDFVVTSPDTQYF | TGTGCCACCAGCAGAGATTTTGTGGTCACGAGCCCAGATACGCAGTATTTT
. | TRBJ2-3 | . | TRBV29-1 | CSVVYTDTQYF | TGCAGCGTTGTGTACACAGATACGCAGTATTTT
. | TRBJ2-1 | . | TRBV6-6 | CASSFQGRYNEQFF | TGTGCCAGCAGTTTCCAGGGGAGATACAATGAGCAGTTCTTC
. | TRBJ1-5 | TRBD1 | TRBV2 | CASSTGQGSYQPQHF | TGTGCCAGCAGTACCGGACAGGGTAGTTACCAGCCCCAGCATTTT
few | TRBJ2-3 | TRBD1 | TRBV7-2 | CASSPPGQTQYF | TGTGCCAGCAGCCCCCCGGGACAGACGCAGTATTTT
. | TRBJ2-5 | TRBD2 | TRBV20-1 | CSASSGNAYQETQYF | TGCAGTGCTAGTAGCGGGAACGCGTACCAAGAGACCCAGTACTTC
. | TRBJ1-5 | . | TRBV4-2 | CASSQVGGLYSNQPQHF | TGTGCCAGCAGCCAAGTCGGGGGTCTGTATAGCAATCAGCCCCAGCATTTT
. | TRBJ2-4 | . | TRBV7-9 | CASSAGIGKNIQYF | TGTGCCAGCAGCGCCGGGATCGGCAAAAACATTCAGTACTTC
. | TRBJ2-1 | . | TRBV7-3 | CASSRTRGGGPGHEQFF | TGTGCCAGCAGCAGAACCCGGGGAGGAGGGCCAGGCCATGAGCAGTTCTTC
. | TRBJ1-4 | TRBD1 | TRBV28 | CASSLTDRGLEKLFF | TGTGCCAGCAGTTTAACGGACAGGGGGCTTGAAAAACTGTTTTTT
. | TRBJ2-1 | . | TRBV28 | CASSHPRSSSYNEQFF | TGTGCCAGCAGTCATCCACGTTCCAGCTCCTACAATGAGCAGTTCTTC
. | TRBJ1-2 | TRBD1 | TRBV11-2 | CASSRPGQARADYGYTF | TGTGCCAGCAGCCGGCCCGGACAGGCCCGCGCGGACTATGGCTACACCTTC
. | TRBJ2-7 | TRBD1 | TRBV7-3 | CASSPDRGRSGEQYF | TGTGCCAGCAGCCCCGACAGGGGGCGCTCCGGCGAGCAGTACTTC
. | TRBJ2-2 | TRBD2 | TRBV10-3 | CAISARQGLAGAGELFF | TGTGCCATCAGTGCCCGGCAGGGCCTAGCGGGAGCCGGGGAGCTGTTTTTT
. | TRBJ2-3 | . | TRBV5-8 | CASSLRGLGGDTQYF | TGTGCCAGCAGCTTACGGGGGCTCGGGGGGGATACGCAGTATTTT
once | TRBJ1-1 | . | TRBV5-1 | CASSLASGPEAFF | TGCGCCAGCAGCTTGGCGTCAGGGCCTGAAGCTTTCTTT
. | TRBJ2-1 | . | TRBV24-1 | CATSDPQDSIGNEQFF | TGTGCCACCAGTGATCCGCAGGACAGCATAGGGAATGAGCAGTTCTTC
. | TRBJ2-7 | . | TRBV4-1 | CASSQEYGYEQYF | TGCGCCAGCAGCCAAGAGTACGGTTACGAGCAGTACTTC
. | TRBJ2-7 | TRBD1 | TRBV4-3 | CASSQGQGDGYEQYF | TGCGCCAGCAGCCAAGGACAGGGGGATGGCTACGAGCAGTACTTC
. | TRBJ1-6 | TRBD1 | TRBV7-9 | CASSPPGQLNSPLHF | TGTGCCAGCAGCCCGCCGGGACAGCTAAATTCACCCCTCCACTTT
. | TRBJ2-2 | TRBD2 | TRBV3-1/TRBV3-2 | CASSPVGLAGSYTGELFF | TGTGCCAGCAGCCCAGTGGGGCTAGCGGGATCTTACACCGGGGAGCTGTTTTTT
. | TRBJ1-5 | . | TRBV19 | CASSIRQLYSNQPQHF | TGTGCCAGTAGTATAAGACAGCTTTATAGCAATCAGCCCCAGCATTTT
. | TRBJ1-2 | TRBD1 | TRBV27 | CASSPQGALFNYGYTF | TGTGCCAGCAGTCCCCAGGGGGCACTCTTTAACTATGGCTACACCTTC
once | TRBJ1-4 | TRBD1 | TRBV9 | CASSVHDRGKGEKLFF | TGTGCCAGCAGCGTCCATGACAGGGGAAAAGGAGAAAAACTGTTTTTT
. | TRBJ2-2 | . | TRBV28 | CASSQGGTGELFF | TGTGCCAGCAGCCAAGGGGGCACCGGGGAGCTGTTTTTT
. | TRBJ2-5 | . | TRBV7-9 | CASSLGQGGSETQYF | TGTGCCAGCAGCTTAGGACAGGGAGGCTCAGAGACCCAGTACTTC
. | TRBJ1-4 | . | TRBV7-9 | CASSFRGNEKLFF | TGTGCCAGCAGCTTTCGGGGAAATGAAAAACTGTTTTTT
. | TRBJ2-5 | TRBD1 | TRBV30 | CAWSGTGGEETQYF | TGTGCCTGGAGTGGGACAGGGGGTGAAGAGACCCAGTACTTC
. | TRBJ2-7 | TRBD2 | TRBV27 | CASSLGLAERFYEQYF | TGTGCCAGCAGTCTAGGACTAGCGGAGAGATTCTACGAGCAGTACTTC
. | TRBJ1-1 | . | TRBV28 | CASSFLNTEAFF | TGTGCCAGCAGTTTCTTGAACACTGAAGCTTTCTTT
. | TRBJ2-3 | TRBD1 | TRBV5-1 | CASSLGDRNSLGTDTQYF | TGCGCCAGCAGCTTGGGGGACAGAAACTCGCTTGGCACAGATACGCAGTATTTT
. | TRBJ2-6 | . | TRBV10-3 | CAISDPPRSGANVLTF | TGTGCCATCAGTGACCCGCCTAGGTCCGGGGCCAACGTCCTGACTTTC
. | TRBJ2-1 | . | TRBV7-9 | CASSSSVHPYNEQFF | TGTGCCAGCAGCTCTAGCGTCCACCCCTACAATGAGCAGTTCTTC
. | TRBJ2-5 | TRBD1 | TRBV7-2 | CASSSRGTGGFETQYF | TGTGCCAGCAGCTCCCGCGGGACAGGGGGATTCGAGACCCAGTACTTC
. | TRBJ2-7 | TRBD2 | TRBV28 | CASSSLAGGYEQYF | TGTGCCAGCAGTTCGCTAGCGGGCGGGTACGAGCAGTACTTC
. | TRBJ2-3 | TRBD2 | TRBV29-1 | CSVAQLAGGSSSTDTQYF | TGCAGCGTTGCCCAGCTAGCGGGAGGGTCCTCTAGCACAGATACGCAGTATTTT
. | TRBJ2-2 | TRBD1 | TRBV28 | CASSGDRGRVKNTGELFF | TGTGCCAGCAGTGGGGACAGGGGAAGGGTAAAGAACACCGGGGAGCTGTTTTTT
once | TRBJ2-6 | . | TRBV30 | CAYSRGDGANVLTF | TGTGCCTATTCCCGGGGAGATGGGGCCAACGTCCTGACTTTC
. | TRBJ1-3 | . | TRBV30 | CAWSVGGFSGNTIYF | TGTGCCTGGAGTGTAGGCGGTTTCTCTGGAAACACCATATATTTT
. | TRBJ2-5 | . | TRBV5-1 | CASSLGDRRVYQETQYF | TGCGCCAGCAGCTTGGGCGACAGGAGAGTTTACCAAGAGACCCAGTACTTC
. | TRBJ2-7 | . | TRBV6-6 | CASSFPSGPSYEQYF | TGTGCCAGCAGTTTCCCCAGCGGACCCTCCTACGAGCAGTACTTC